The TCR beta chain described here comes from a study of PD-1 blockade in classical Hodgkin lymphoma. Relapse was seen in all patients after autologous stem cell transplantation, and brentuximab vedotin exposure was variable. The repertoire was sequenced with immunoSEQ multiplex PCR; TCRdb's copy has only in-frame clones and lacks some. Among about 63,000 clones, roughly 91% were seen once, and the ten largest hold around 5.4%. From germline, CDR1 is SNHLY and CDR2 FYNNEI. V shed 7 bases, J shed 5 bases, and the junction held 8 bases outside the gene matches. CDR3 length equals 16 residues. The material was peripheral blood mononuclear cells (PBMCs), obtained before the second cycle of nivolumab. This TCR derives from a human donor with classical Hodgkin lymphoma. V is TRBV2 and J is TRBJ2-2; 12 bases fit TRBD2. In nucleotides, the CDR3 is TGTGCCAGCAAGGGACTAGCGGGCGATGGAACCGGGGAGCTGTTTTTT. This translates into CASKGLAGDGTGELFF. Combining the CDR3 with reference TRBV2 and TRBJ2-2 gives the whole variable domain EPEVTQTPSHQVTQMGQEVILRCVPISNHLYFYWYRQILGQKVEFLVSFYNNEISEKSEIFDDQFSVERPDGSNFTLKIRSTKLEDSAMYFCASKGLAGDGTGELFFGEGSRLTVL.